These 24 T cell receptor beta chains were sequenced from one sample in a study of blood T cell repertoires in COVID-19. The protocol was immunoSEQ multiplex PCR, while the TCRdb copy is restricted to in-frame clones and leaves out a portion. The sample has 180,000 or so clones, approximately 80% seen once. Sequencing input: PBMCs or T cells enriched from blood (not recorded which). The source is a middle-aged man who had recovered from COVID-19.

In regard to this clone: At one end, the junction sequence differs from germline, possibly due to a read error. The chain carries TRBV5-1 and TRBJ2-5; a possible D gene is TRBD1 (5 bases). The CDR3 is made up of 15 amino acids. Germline CDR1 is SGHRS and CDR2 is YFSETQ. CDR3 nucleotide sequence: TGCGCCAGCAGTTCGAGACAGCTAACACAAGGGACCCAGTACTTC. As protein: CASSSRQLTQGTQYF. Based on the CDR3 plus reference TRBV5-1 and TRBJ2-5, the full variable domain is KAGVTQTPRYLIKTRGQQVTLSCSPISGHRSVSWYQQTPGQGLQFLFEYFSETQRNKGNFPGRFSGRQFSNSRSEMNVSTLELGDSALYLCASSSRQLTQGTQYFGPGTRLLVL.

V gene TRBV2 combines with J gene TRBJ2-2; 11 bases agree with TRBD1. This CDR3 has 15 amino acids. The V gene end was trimmed by 4 bases and the J gene end by 8 bases; junction bases not matched to a gene: 6. The germline V gene encodes CDR1 SNHLY and CDR2 FYNNEI. The CDR3 DNA reads as TGTGCCAGCAGTGGGACAGGGGGCGCCGCAGGGGAGCTGTTTTTT. Translated, it gives CASSGTGGAAGELFF.

The rearrangement links TRBV6-5 to TRBJ1-5, with 9 nucleotides matching TRBD1. The CDR3 contains 13 residues. Germline CDR1 and CDR2: MNHEY and SVGAGI. Unmatched junction bases numbered 4, after V lost 8 bases and J lost 5 bases. CDR3 in DNA: TGTGCCAGCGAGGGACAGGGTTATCAGCCCCAGCATTTT. Protein product: CASEGQGYQPQHF.

CDR3 protein: CASHWGLDTDTQYF. As DNA, the CDR3 is TGTGCCAGTCACTGGGGACTAGACACAGATACGCAGTATTTT. The V call is TRBV6-5, the J call TRBJ2-3, with 8 bases matching TRBD2. Germline trimming cut 9 bases from V and 2 bases from J; bases unmatched to any gene: 7. This CDR3 has 14 residues. The germline V gene encodes CDR1 MNHEY and CDR2 SVGAGI.

This clone was seen once. The chain couples TRBV15 to TRBJ2-3; possibly TRBD2 for D (5 bases). In germline, CDR1 is LNHNV, CDR2 YYDKDF (reference sequence). There are 14 residues in the CDR3. V shed 6 bases and J shed 5 bases, with 15 bases lying between them. In DNA, the CDR3 is TGTGCCACCAGGGTAGCGAACCGAGGAGATACGCAGTATTTT. It codes for CATRVANRGDTQYF.

This clone occurred once. This chain's CDR3 is CASSSRDIGSEKLFF. The CDR3 DNA reads as TGTGCCAGCAGCTCTCGGGACATCGGTAGTGAAAAACTGTTTTTT. The chain joins TRBV28 to TRBJ1-4, with a tentative D call TRBD1 (6 bases). This CDR3 region has 15 residues. V gave up 6 bases and J gave up 7 bases, with 18 bases separating them. Germline V lookup: CDR1 MDHEN, CDR2 SYDVKM.

The chain combines TRBV19 with TRBJ1-5, with a weak D call TRBD1 (5 bases). Trimming cost V 7 bases and J 2 bases, with 18 bases left between them. Germline V gene lookup returns CDR1 LNHDA and CDR2 SQIVND (reference sequence). There are 16 residues in the CDR3. CDR3 residues: CASNPNIGGGNQPQHF. The CDR3 DNA reads as TGTGCCAGTAACCCCAACATTGGGGGGGGCAATCAGCCCCAGCATTTT. The full variable domain, with the rest looked up from reference TRBV19 and TRBJ1-5, is DGGITQSPKYLFRKEGQNVTLSCEQNLNHDAMYWYRQDPGQGLRLIYYSQIVNDFQKGDIAEGYSVSREKKESFPLTVTSAQKNPTAFYLCASNPNIGGGNQPQHFGDGTRLSIL.

This clone appeared a single time. This chain uses TRBV10-3 with TRBJ1-1; D might be TRBD1 (5 bases). This CDR3 has 14 residues. Deletions cut 6 bases from V and 0 bases from J, with 11 bases between. Germline-derived CDR1 and CDR2 are ENHRY and SYGVKD. For the CDR3, the DNA is TGTGCCATCAGGGCTCAGGGAATGAACACTGAAGCTTTCTTT. Translating gives CAIRAQGMNTEAFF.

This clone was counted a few times. The rearrangement uses TRBV5-3 and TRBJ1-5; 7 bases map to TRBD1. TRBV5-3 is known as an ORF, though its function is uncertain. J lost 4 bases, V lost 0 bases, and 1 base had no gene match. This CDR3 has 14 amino acids. In nucleotides, the CDR3 is TGTGCCAGAAGCTTGGCACAGGGGAATCAGCCCCAGCATTTT. This gives the protein CARSLAQGNQPQHF.

The chain couples TRBV20-1 to TRBJ1-1; 9 bases match TRBD1. Germline V lookup: CDR1 DFQATT, CDR2 SNEGSKA (reference sequence). With 3 bases clipped from V and 3 bases from J, the junction kept 8 bases outside the gene matches. The CDR3 runs 15 residues. CDR3 nucleotides: TGCAGTGCTAGTACCGGGACAGGGCTTTACACTGAAGCTTTCTTT. Its protein is CSASTGTGLYTEAFF.

This sequence joins TRBV25-1 and TRBJ2-1; a possible D gene is TRBD1 (6 bases). CDR1 and CDR2 (germline): MGHDK, SYGVNS. The CDR3 spans 15 residues. The ends were cut back, 6 bases at V and 6 bases at J, with 18 bases in the middle. The CDR3 spells CASSPHRVDRNEQFF. The CDR3 coding sequence is TGTGCCAGCAGCCCTCACAGGGTCGATCGCAATGAGCAGTTCTTC.

This rearrangement joins TRBV19 to TRBJ1-2; D uncertain. V lost 3 bases and J 0 bases, leaving 8 bases between the germline ends. Germline V gene lookup returns CDR1 LNHDA and CDR2 SQIVND (reference sequence). The CDR3 is made up of 14 amino acids. CDR3 loop: CASSMIQANYGYTF. The CDR3 DNA follows: TGTGCCAGTAGTATGATCCAGGCTAACTATGGCTACACCTTC.

The chain has TRBV5-1 and TRBJ2-3; D unclear. Germline V CDR1 and CDR2: SGHRS, YFSETQ. V shed 4 bases and J shed 0 bases, with 9 bases lying between them. The CDR3 has 14 residues. The CDR3 bases are TGCGCCAGCAGCCTGGAACTGAGCACAGATACGCAGTATTTT. This sequence encodes CASSLELSTDTQYF.

V and J are TRBV6-1 and TRBJ2-3; D uncertain. CDR3 size: 17 residues. The germline V gene encodes CDR1 MNHNS and CDR2 SASEGT. Trimming removed 1 base from V and 0 bases from J, with 14 bases in between. CDR3 region: CASSEVRGQASTDTQYF. CDR3 in DNA: TGTGCCAGCAGTGAAGTGCGTGGGCAGGCTAGCACAGATACGCAGTATTTT.

With respect to this clone: Relative to the germline gene, one junction end is altered; a read error may explain this. This sequence joins TRBV28 and TRBJ2-7; 9 nucleotides match TRBD2. Per germline, CDR1 MDHEN and CDR2 SYDVKM. The CDR3 is made up of 16 amino acids. The CDR3 loop reads CAFGMAGGPPSHEQYF. Here the CDR3 DNA reads TGTGCCTTCGGGATGGCGGGAGGGCCACCCTCCCACGAGCAGTACTTC.

The CDR3 coding sequence is TGTGCCAGCAGCCGAACAGGGGATCAGGCCTACGAGCAGTACTTC. Protein: CASSRTGDQAYEQYF. The V call is TRBV6-5, the J call TRBJ2-7; 7 nucleotides match TRBD1. The germline V gene has CDR1 MNHEY and CDR2 SVGAGI. With V trimmed by 6 bases and J by 2 bases, 10 bases remained unmatched. The CDR3 length is 15 residues.

The chain links TRBV12-3 or TRBV12-4 to TRBJ1-4; weak D call: TRBD1 (5 bases). Trimming took 6 bases from V and 7 from J, leaving 9 bases between them. The CDR3 totals 12 residues. DNA for the CDR3: TGTGCCAGCAGCCCCGACAGTGAAAAACTGTTTTTT. It is translated as CASSPDSEKLFF.

The table lists this clone with a few counts. J is TRBJ2-7 and V is TRBV5-1, with 10 bases identical to TRBD1. After removal of 4 bases from V and 5 bases from J, the junction contained 9 bases not matched to a gene. The length of the CDR3 is 15 residues. Germline CDR1 is SGHRS and CDR2 is YFSETQ. DNA for the CDR3: TGCGCCAGCAGCGGAACCGGGACAGGGGTCAACGAGCAGTACTTC. Translating gives CASSGTGTGVNEQYF.

This clone was observed at least ten times. The J gene is TRBJ1-4, the V gene TRBV10-2; the D gene is possibly TRBD1 (5 bases). V dropped 8 bases and J dropped 12 bases, with 16 bases sitting between them. Per germline, CDR1 WSHSY and CDR2 SAAADI. The CDR3 consists of 12 residues. DNA of the CDR3: TGCGCCAGCGGACGGCGGGGGATAGAACTGTTTTTT. Its protein is CASGRRGIELFF.

V is TRBV28 and J is TRBJ2-3; D possibly corresponds to TRBD2 (5 bases). The CDR3 runs to 12 residues. The V end was cut by 6 bases, the J end by 7 bases, with 11 bases between. Germline values: CDR1 MDHEN, CDR2 SYDVKM. The CDR3 reads CASRSGLNTQYF. The CDR3 bases are TGTGCCAGCAGGTCCGGACTTAATACGCAGTATTTT.

The chain uses TRBV5-1 and TRBJ2-5; the D gene is possibly TRBD1 (6 bases). Trimming pared 1 base from V and 3 bases from J, leaving 13 bases between. The CDR3 runs to 15 residues. Germline CDR1 and CDR2: SGHRS and YFSETQ. The CDR3 here is CASSLWARGKETQYF. Here the CDR3 DNA reads TGCGCCAGCAGCTTGTGGGCCAGGGGTAAAGAGACCCAGTACTTC.

The chain combines TRBV6-5 with TRBJ1-2, with D perhaps TRBD1 (6 bases). Trimming took off 11 bases at V and 7 bases at J, with 23 bases between the two ends. This CDR3 has 14 residues. Germline V lookup: CDR1 MNHEY, CDR2 SVGAGI. The CDR3: CASHKEAGGGGYTF. The CDR3 DNA sequence: TGTGCCTCCCATAAGGAGGCGGGGGGCGGTGGCTACACCTTC.

This clone came up a few times. The gene calls are TRBV2 and TRBJ2-7; 12 bases map to TRBD2. V was clipped by 2 bases and J by 2 bases; unmatched bases: 4. The CDR3 has 16 amino acids. From germline, CDR1 is SNHLY and CDR2 FYNNEI. DNA for the CDR3: TGTGCCAGCAGTGAACCAGGACTAGCGGGGACCTACGAGCAGTACTTC. The encoded protein is CASSEPGLAGTYEQYF.

This sequence joins TRBV28 and TRBJ2-7; 10 bases align to TRBD1. V dropped 6 bases and J dropped 6; count of bases not matched to a gene: 8. The CDR3 is 14 amino acids. The germline gives CDR1 MDHEN, CDR2 SYDVKM. The CDR3 region is CASSTGTGVAEQYF. The CDR3, as DNA: TGTGCCAGCAGCACCGGGACAGGGGTTGCCGAGCAGTACTTC.